This T cell receptor (beta chain) originates from a study of T cells in Graves' hyperthyroidism and ophthalmopathy. The CDR3 runs 11 residues. V was pared by 7 bases and J by 1 base, with 8 bases between. CDR1 and CDR2 (germline): SQVTM, ANQGSEA. This clonotype was found a few times. Pregnant or lactating patients were excluded, as were those with uncontrolled infection or other autoimmune disease. Amplification of TCR beta CDR3 regions was performed using RNA transcripts as template. Researchers ran a first-round RT-PCR on the TCR CDR3 using the HTBI primer set. TCRdb re-called the multiplex PCR reads through MiXCR, storing one row per CDR3 protein. The table includes 500,000 to 650,000 distinct CDR3 sequences, around 43% detected once.

Sequences were obtained from peripheral blood or thyroid tissue (not recorded which). The TCR originated in an adult woman with Graves' disease, either hyperthyroidism or ophthalmopathy (not recorded which). The gene calls are TRBV29-1 and TRBJ2-7; TRBD2 is a possible D gene (6 bases). CDR3 residues: CSGLASYEQYF. CDR3 in DNA: TGCAGCGGCCTAGCGTCCTACGAGCAGTACTTC.